The table lists the clone carrying this T cell receptor (beta chain) with many counts. The data originate from a study of T cells in Graves' hyperthyroidism and ophthalmopathy. Amplification yielded TCR beta CDR3 regions, with RNA transcripts as the source. TCR CDR3 regions were first amplified by RT-PCR with HTBI primers. TCRdb redid the calling of the multiplex PCR reads with MiXCR, one entry per CDR3 protein. The data show roughly 700,000 distinct CDR3 sequences, with around 13% seen just once and 10% held by the top ten. The CDR3 extends over 13 amino acids. Germline CDR1 and CDR2: SEHNR and FQNEAQ (reference sequence). V was shortened by 0 bases and J by 5 bases, with 7 bases between the two germline ends.

V gene TRBV7-9 combines with J gene TRBJ2-5; possibly TRBD2 for D (5 bases). The sequencing input was blood. This receptor was identified in a young woman with Graves' hyperthyroidism. The CDR3 protein is CASSLAPSETQYF. CDR3 DNA: TGTGCCAGCAGCTTAGCACCTAGCGAGACCCAGTACTTC.